Listed here are 20 T cell receptor gamma chains from one sample, sequenced in a study of gamma delta lymphoproliferative disorders and STAT genes. PBMCs from patients and controls supplied the genomic DNA for sequencing. TCRdb re-called the multiplex PCR reads using CATT. Among about 1,800 gamma-chain clones listed, roughly 20% were seen once. The specimen was blood. These receptors were collected from a human donor in good health.

This clone has more than one count but fewer than ten. TCRdb assigns this DNA the protein of a much larger clone, which departs from its translation at residue 9; this likely reflects a read error, and the protein shown comes from translating the DNA. The rearrangement joins TRGV9 to TRGJ1 or TRGJ2. The J gene, missing from TCRdb, was assigned here through DNA to germline matching. V lost 3 bases and J lost 11; bases outside the gene matches: 10. CDR3 length: 12 residues. Looked up from germline, CDR1 is GITISATS and CDR2 is ISYDGTV (reference sequence). The CDR3: CALWEPFGEKLF. The CDR3 DNA is TGTGCCTTGTGGGAGCCATTTGGTGAGAAACTCTTT.

About this clone itself: The translation of this DNA and the TCRdb protein of a much larger clone differ at residue 6, probably owing to a read error; the protein shown here is translated from the DNA. This chain joins TRGV2 and TRGJP2. Here the J gene came from matching the DNA to germline, since TCRdb omits it. CDR1 and CDR2 (germline): EGSNGY, YDSYNSKV. The CDR3 has 18 residues. V lost 2 bases, J lost 5 bases, and 17 bases stayed unmatched. The CDR3 spells CATWDERNSNKSDWIKTF. The CDR3 nucleotides read TGTGCCACCTGGGACGAGCGGAATTCTAATAAGAGTGATTGGATCAAGACGTTT.

This clone was detected once. V and J are TRGV3 and TRGJ1 or TRGJ2. No J segment appears in TCRdb, so it was assigned here by matching the sequence to germline. V gave up 0 bases and J gave up 7 bases; unmatched junction bases: 9. Germline V gene data show CDR1 as VTNTFY and CDR2 as YDVSTARD (reference sequence). The CDR3 is 14 residues long. The CDR3 region has the DNA TGTGCCACCTGGGACAGGCTAGTGGGCTATAAGAAACTCTTT. It specifies CATWDRLVGYKKLF.

This clone counts as large. V is TRGV2 and J is TRGJP1. TCRdb lists no J gene, so it was determined here by aligning the DNA to germline. The CDR3 is 12 amino acids. V shed 5 bases, J shed 7 bases, and the junction held 4 bases outside the gene matches. Germline CDR1 EGSNGY, CDR2 YDSYNSKV. The CDR3 sequence is CATWVLGWFKIF. CDR3 in DNA: TGTGCCACCTGGGTGCTTGGTTGGTTCAAGATATTT.

This clone is termed large. The chain couples TRGV10 to TRGJ1 or TRGJ2. TCRdb is silent on the J gene; assignment here came from matching the DNA to germline. TRGV10 qualifies as an ORF whose function is uncertain. The ends lost 8 bases at V and 3 bases at J; junction bases unmatched: 8. The CDR3 length is 13 residues. The CDR3: CAAWGYRYYKKLF. The CDR3 nucleotides are TGTGCTGCGTGGGGATATCGTTATTATAAGAAACTCTTT.

In this sample, this clone turned up a few times. A far larger clone is a single base away, which makes a read error likely. Because the CDR3's place on the DNA is in doubt, the DNA is left out and the CDR3 is given as listed by TCRdb. The sample contains more than one DNA sequence encoding this CDR3. No J gene call was made, and the V gene is TRGV11. TRGV11 carries the ORF label, with uncertain function. The CDR3 is 14 residues long, ends included. The CDR3 is CTTVPAGLGSSETF.

About this clone: The limits of the CDR3 on the DNA are not certain, so only TCRdb's listed CDR3 is given. There is no J gene call, but TRGV11 is given as the V gene. TRGV11 qualifies as an ORF whose function is uncertain. The CDR3 region is 20 residues in length, termini included. The CDR3 region is CTTVPAGLGIPLGHWLFKIF.

In its sample, this clone was seen a few times. This rearrangement joins TRGV4 to TRGJ1 or TRGJ2. TCRdb does not report a J gene; here it was assigned by matching the DNA to germline references. The CDR3 is made up of 14 amino acids. Looked up from germline, CDR1 is EGSTGY and CDR2 is YDSYTSSV. After removal of 5 bases from V and 7 bases from J, the junction contained 14 bases not matched to a gene. The CDR3 coding sequence is TGTGCCACCTGGGTCGCACTGGAATTATATAAGAAACTCTTT. Translating gives CATWVALELYKKLF.

This clone rates as medium-sized (0.01 to 0.1%). This chain joins TRGV4 and TRGJ1 or TRGJ2. No J segment appears in TCRdb, so it was assigned here by matching the sequence to germline. Losses at the gene ends were 2 bases for V and 4 bases for J; bases not matched to a gene: 20. This CDR3 spans 18 amino acids. CDR1 and CDR2 from the germline V gene are EGSTGY and YDSYTSSV. The chain's CDR3 is CATWDAHGRRMIYYKKLF. CDR3 DNA sequence: TGTGCCACCTGGGATGCGCACGGTCGTCGGATGATATATTATAAGAAACTCTTT.

The chain links TRGV4 to TRGJP2. TCRdb offers no J gene call, so here the DNA was matched to germline to obtain one. Germline CDR1 reads EGSTGY; CDR2 reads YDSYTSSV. Losses at the gene ends were 4 bases for V and 8 bases for J; bases not matched to a gene: 10. CDR3 size: 14 residues. CDR3: CATWDGLWDWIKTF. For the CDR3, the DNA is TGTGCCACCTGGGACGGGCTTTGGGATTGGATCAAGACGTTT.

In its sample, this clone ranks as medium-sized. This chain joins TRGV9 and TRGJ1 or TRGJ2. Since TCRdb gives no J gene, matching the DNA to germline was used here to assign it. This CDR3 has 11 amino acids. V shed 6 bases and J 7 bases; nucleotides not matched to a gene: 6. Germline CDR1 is GITISATS and CDR2 is ISYDGTV (reference sequence). The CDR3 loop is CALWFEYKKLF. The CDR3 nucleotides are TGTGCCTTGTGGTTCGAGTATAAGAAACTCTTT.

This clone is labeled medium-sized. This rearrangement joins TRGV2 to TRGJ1 or TRGJ2. Since TCRdb gives no J gene, matching the DNA to germline was used here to assign it. Trimming at V came to 1 base and at J to 9 bases, leaving 0 bases not matched to a gene. CDR1 is EGSNGY, CDR2 YDSYNSKV, per germline. The CDR3 totals 10 residues. Written as DNA, the CDR3 is TGTGCCACCTGGGACGGTAAGAAACTCTTT. As protein: CATWDGKKLF.

This clone is medium-sized. The chain combines TRGV9 with TRGJ1 or TRGJ2. The J gene, not given by TCRdb, was assigned here from a germline match of the nucleotide sequence. After removal of 1 base from V and 0 bases from J, the junction contained 12 bases not matched to a gene. Germline V gives CDR1 GITISATS, CDR2 ISYDGTV (reference sequence). The CDR3 consists of 17 residues. Written as DNA, the CDR3 is TGTGCCTTGTGGGAGGTCCCAAATCGCCTGAATTATTATAAGAAACTCTTT. This gives the protein CALWEVPNRLNYYKKLF.

This clone was seen only once. This sequence joins TRGV10 and TRGJ1 or TRGJ2. As TCRdb names no J gene, one was assigned here on the basis of a DNA match to germline. TRGV10 is given ORF status, its function remaining uncertain. The junction had 18 bases not matched to a gene; V was cut back by 8 bases and J by 7 bases. This CDR3 comprises 15 residues. CDR3 DNA: TGTGCTGCGTGGGATAAGGAACGTGAATTATATAAGAAACTCTTT. Its protein product is CAAWDKERELYKKLF.

This clone is large within its sample. The limits of the CDR3 on the DNA are not certain, so only TCRdb's listed CDR3 is given. Other DNA sequences in the same sample also yield this CDR3. Called V gene: TRGV11; the J gene was not called. TRGV11 carries the ORF label, with uncertain function. The CDR3 is made up of 17 amino acids, end residues included. CDR3 sequence reads: CTTVPAGLGHLYYKKLF.

Comment on this clone: It is unclear where the CDR3 begins or ends on the DNA, so no DNA is shown, and the CDR3 is as TCRdb lists it. V gene TRGV9 was called; the J gene was not. CDR1 is GITISATS, CDR2 ISYDGTV, per germline (reference sequence). The CDR3 length equals 20 residues, ends included. The CDR3 loop is CALFRTGVIIRNSLAVEQHF.

In its sample, this clone is medium-sized. Within the sample, other DNA sequences also encode this same CDR3. The rearrangement links TRGV9 to TRGJP. No J gene is reported in TCRdb; it was inferred here by comparing the DNA with germline. In germline, CDR1 is GITISATS, CDR2 ISYDGTV (reference sequence). This CDR3 is built from 16 residues. The ends lost 0 bases at V and 7 bases at J; junction bases unmatched: 3. The CDR3 spells CALWEVLELGKKIKVF. The CDR3 coding sequence is TGTGCCTTGTGGGAGGTGCTTGAGTTGGGCAAAAAAATCAAGGTATTT.

Notes on this clone: For this DNA, TCRdb reports the protein of a much larger clone, which diverges at residue 4, most likely from a read error; the protein presented here is translated directly from the DNA. The chain has TRGV4 and TRGJP2. TCRdb carries no J gene annotation; the J gene was assigned here by matching the DNA with germline. Germline V gives CDR1 EGSTGY, CDR2 YDSYTSSV. This CDR3 is 15 amino acids long. The CDR3, as DNA: TGTGCCACCCGGGATGGGCGGAGTAGTGATTGGATCAAGACGTTT. Encoded protein: CATRDGRSSDWIKTF.

This clone was seen repeatedly, ten times or more. This DNA's translation differs at residue 3 from TCRdb's protein, which comes from a much larger clone; a read error is likely, and the protein shown is translated from the DNA. This sequence joins TRGV10 and TRGJP1. The J gene, not given by TCRdb, was assigned here from a germline match of the nucleotide sequence. Being an ORF, TRGV10 has a function that is uncertain. The CDR3 has 13 residues. The CDR3, as DNA: TGTGCTGTGTGGGGCGTAACTGGTTGGTTCAAGATATTT. Protein sequence: CAVWGVTGWFKIF.

Relative to its sample, this clone is medium-sized. The rearrangement links TRGV8 to TRGJ1 or TRGJ2. In the absence of a J gene in TCRdb, the DNA was matched to germline to assign it here. The CDR3 has 13 amino acids. V lost 1 base, J lost 6 bases, and 6 bases stayed unmatched. Germline V lookup: CDR1 VENAVY, CDR2 YDSYNSRV. CDR3 sequence: CATWDRLSYKKLF. Written as DNA, the CDR3 is TGTGCCACCTGGGATAGATTGAGTTATAAGAAACTCTTT.